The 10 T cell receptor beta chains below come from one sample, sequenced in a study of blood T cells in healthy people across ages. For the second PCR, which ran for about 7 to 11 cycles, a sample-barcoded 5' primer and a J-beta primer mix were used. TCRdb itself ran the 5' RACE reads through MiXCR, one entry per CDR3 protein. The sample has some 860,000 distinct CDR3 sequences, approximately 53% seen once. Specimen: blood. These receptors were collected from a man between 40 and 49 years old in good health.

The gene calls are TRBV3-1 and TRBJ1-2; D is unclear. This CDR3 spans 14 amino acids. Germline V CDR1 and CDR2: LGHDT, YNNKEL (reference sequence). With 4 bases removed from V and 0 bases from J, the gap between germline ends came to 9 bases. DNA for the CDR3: TGTGCCAGCAGCCCGGACGGAACTAACTATGGCTACACCTTC. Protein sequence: CASSPDGTNYGYTF.

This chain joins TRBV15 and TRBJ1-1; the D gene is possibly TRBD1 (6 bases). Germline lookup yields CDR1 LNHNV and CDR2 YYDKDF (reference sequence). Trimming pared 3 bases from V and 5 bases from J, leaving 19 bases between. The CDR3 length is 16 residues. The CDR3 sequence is CATSRAITGSRTEAFF. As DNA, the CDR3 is TGTGCCACCAGCAGGGCCATTACAGGGTCTAGGACTGAAGCTTTCTTT.

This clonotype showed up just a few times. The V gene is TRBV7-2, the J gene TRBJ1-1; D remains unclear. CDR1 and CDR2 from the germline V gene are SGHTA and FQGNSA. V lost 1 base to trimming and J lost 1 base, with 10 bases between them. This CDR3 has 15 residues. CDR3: CASSLGRPGNTEAFF. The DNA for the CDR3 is TGTGCCAGCAGCTTAGGTAGACCGGGGAACACTGAAGCTTTCTTT.

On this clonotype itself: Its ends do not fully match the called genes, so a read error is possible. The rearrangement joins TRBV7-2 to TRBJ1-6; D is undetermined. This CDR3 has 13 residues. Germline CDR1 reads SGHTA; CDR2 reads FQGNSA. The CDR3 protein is CVSSLVSLNGLHF. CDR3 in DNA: TGTGTCAGCAGCTTAGTTAGTCTGAATGGCCTCCACTTT.

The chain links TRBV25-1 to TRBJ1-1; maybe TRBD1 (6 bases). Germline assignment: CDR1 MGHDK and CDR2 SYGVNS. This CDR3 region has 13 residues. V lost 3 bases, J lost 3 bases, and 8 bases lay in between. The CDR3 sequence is CASSEAGDTEAFF. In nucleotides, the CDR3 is TGTGCCAGCAGTGAGGCAGGGGACACTGAAGCTTTCTTT.

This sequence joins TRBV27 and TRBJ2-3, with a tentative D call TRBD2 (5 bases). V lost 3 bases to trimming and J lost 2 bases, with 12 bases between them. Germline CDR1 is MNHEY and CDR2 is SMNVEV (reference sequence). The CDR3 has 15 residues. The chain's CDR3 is CASSFQRPNTDTQYF. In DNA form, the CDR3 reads TGTGCCAGCAGTTTCCAGCGGCCCAACACAGATACGCAGTATTTT.

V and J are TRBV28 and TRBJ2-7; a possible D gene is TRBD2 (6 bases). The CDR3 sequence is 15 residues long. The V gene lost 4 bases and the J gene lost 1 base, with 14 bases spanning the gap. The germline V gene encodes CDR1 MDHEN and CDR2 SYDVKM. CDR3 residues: CASSSRGKGSYEQYF. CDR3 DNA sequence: TGTGCCAGCAGTTCTCGGGGGAAAGGGTCCTACGAGCAGTACTTC. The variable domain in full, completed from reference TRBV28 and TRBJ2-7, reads DVKVTQSSRYLVKRTGEKVFLECVQDMDHENMFWYRQDPGLGLRLIYFSYDVKMKEKGDIPEGYSVSREKKERFSLILESASTNQTSMYLCASSSRGKGSYEQYFGPGTRLTVT.

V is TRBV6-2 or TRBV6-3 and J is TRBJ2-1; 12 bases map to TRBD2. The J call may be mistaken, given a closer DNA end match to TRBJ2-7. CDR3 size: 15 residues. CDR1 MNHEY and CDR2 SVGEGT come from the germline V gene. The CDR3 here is CAARLAGDPYNEQYF. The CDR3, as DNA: TGTGCCGCCAGACTAGCGGGAGATCCCTACAATGAGCAGTACTTC.

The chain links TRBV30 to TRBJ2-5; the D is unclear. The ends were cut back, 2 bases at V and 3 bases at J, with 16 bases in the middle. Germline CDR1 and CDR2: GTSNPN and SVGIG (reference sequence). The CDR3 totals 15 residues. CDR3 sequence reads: CAWSFGSKLKETQYF. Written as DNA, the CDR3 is TGTGCCTGGAGTTTTGGCAGTAAGCTGAAAGAGACCCAGTACTTC.

CDR3 loop: CASSQRGSDEQYF. The CDR3 DNA reads TGTGCCAGCTCGCAAAGAGGGTCCGACGAGCAGTACTTC. The chain carries TRBV18 and TRBJ2-7; weak D call: TRBD2 (5 bases). CDR3 size: 13 residues. CDR1 is KGHSH, CDR2 LQKENI, per germline. Trimming stripped 6 bases from V and 5 bases from J, with 14 bases between.